Described below is a single T cell receptor (beta chain) sequence and its context. The antigen is undetermined. A UMI-containing oligonucleotide was joined by 3' ligation to the TCR cDNA template. Whole blood, 2.5 ml, came from adult healthy volunteers. Cells were not sorted; total RNA input targeted about 1 to 1000 ng. The sample originates from a study of naive and memory T cell subsets. Overall study findings and caveats: Potentially, T cell activation and differentiation skew this RNA-based measurement.

The CDR3 is made up of 14 amino acids. The ends were cut back, 2 bases at V and 4 bases at J, with 9 bases in the middle. Looked up from germline, CDR1 is SGHRS and CDR2 is YFSETQ. Four PCR rounds used nested alpha and beta constant region primers plus the SP2 primer. Using its own MiXCR run on the 5' RACE reads, TCRdb lists one record per CDR3 protein. Seen here are about 32,000 distinct CDR3 sequences, over 15% observed once, and the top ten hold 2% to 3%. This sequence originates from a female donor in good health. The V and J genes are TRBV5-1 and TRBJ2-2; the D is unclear. Here the CDR3 reads CASSFSPRTGELFF. CDR3 in DNA: TGCGCCAGCAGCTTTTCGCCCCGCACCGGGGAGCTGTTTTTT.